This TCR beta chain was recorded in a study of cytomegalovirus exposure and HLA in healthy donors. As for the study in general: A subsequent analysis stated that the 100 to 150 validation repertoires were run on the same platform as the roughly 670 first-cohort repertoires.

Turning to this clone: Its matching antigen is unknown.

General observations from the study: Most TCR sequences were uncommon, yet certain public TCRs appeared in many donors. Some TCR beta chains (roughly 160 of them) were listed as cytomegalovirus-associated.

Method: immunoSEQ multiplex PCR; TCRdb's copy keeps in-frame clones and lacks some. This sample has hundreds of thousands of clones, with more than 75% found just once. The approximately 120-subject validation cohort, separate from the approximately 670-subject first cohort, included the donors. The germline CDR1 and CDR2 sequences are GTSNPN and SVGIG (reference sequence). V lost 2 bases to trimming and J lost 4 bases; unmatched junction nucleotides: 7. The CDR3 covers 15 residues. This rearrangement joins TRBV30 to TRBJ2-2; 7 bases fit TRBD2. The TCR was taken from a woman younger than 30 in good health and CMV-seropositive. The sample consisted of PBMCs. The CDR3 region is CAWSSRLAGTGELFF. CDR3 sequence (DNA): TGTGCCTGGAGTTCCCGACTAGCCGGCACCGGGGAGCTGTTTTTT.